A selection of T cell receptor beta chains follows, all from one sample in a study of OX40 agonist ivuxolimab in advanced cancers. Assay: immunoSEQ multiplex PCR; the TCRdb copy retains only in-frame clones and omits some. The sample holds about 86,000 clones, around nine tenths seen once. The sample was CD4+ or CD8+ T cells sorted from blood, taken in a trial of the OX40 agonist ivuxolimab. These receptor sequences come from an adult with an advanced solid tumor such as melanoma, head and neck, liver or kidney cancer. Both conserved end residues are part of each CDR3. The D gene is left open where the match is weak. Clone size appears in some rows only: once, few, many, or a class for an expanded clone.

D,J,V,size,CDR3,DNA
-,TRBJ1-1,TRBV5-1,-,CASSLVAGSNTEAFF,TGCGCCAGCAGCTTGGTGGCAGGGTCGAACACTGAAGCTTTCTTT
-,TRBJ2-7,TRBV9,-,CASSVEGDAKSPYEQYF,TGTGCCAGCAGCGTAGAGGGGGACGCTAAATCCCCCTACGAGCAGTACTTC
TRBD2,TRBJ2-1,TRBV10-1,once,CASSDPGTSGNNEQFF,TGCGCCAGCAGTGATCCCGGGACTAGCGGAAACAATGAGCAGTTCTTC
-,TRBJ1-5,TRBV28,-,CASSLMGGLQPQHF,TGTGCCAGCAGTTTAATGGGGGGTCTTCAGCCCCAGCATTTT
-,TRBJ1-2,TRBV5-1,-,CASSLEGALGGYTF,TGCGCCAGCAGCTTGGAAGGGGCCCTTGGTGGCTACACCTTC
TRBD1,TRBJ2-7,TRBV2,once,CASRRDSLAYEQYF,TGTGCCAGCAGACGGGACAGTCTCGCGTACGAGCAGTACTTC
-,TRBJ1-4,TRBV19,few,CASSNRRGIEKLFF,TGTGCCAGTAGTAACAGGAGGGGGATTGAAAAACTGTTTTTT
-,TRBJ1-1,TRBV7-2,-,CASSPIRSIRAFF,TGTGCCAGCAGCCCGATACGGTCCATAAGAGCTTTCTTT
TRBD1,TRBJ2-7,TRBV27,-,CASARDRQGEQYF,TGTGCCAGCGCGAGGGACAGGCAGGGGGAGCAGTACTTC
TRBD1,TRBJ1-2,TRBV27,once,CASSPRTGPNYGYTF,TGTGCCAGCAGTCCCCGGACAGGACCCAACTATGGCTACACCTTC
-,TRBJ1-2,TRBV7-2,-,CASRVDGGSNYGYTF,TGTGCCAGCAGAGTAGACGGCGGTTCTAACTATGGCTACACCTTC
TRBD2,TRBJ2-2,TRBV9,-,CASSVGSVRRGGLGTGELFF,TGTGCCAGCAGCGTAGGATCAGTGCGGCGGGGGGGCCTGGGCACCGGGGAGCTGTTTTTT
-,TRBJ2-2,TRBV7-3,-,CASSFLSPGELFF,TGTGCCAGCAGCTTTCTTAGCCCCGGGGAGCTGTTTTTT
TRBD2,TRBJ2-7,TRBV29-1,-,CSVGASGRADEQYF,TGCAGCGTTGGGGCTAGCGGGAGGGCCGACGAGCAGTACTTC
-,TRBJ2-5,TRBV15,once,CATSRGGNEETQYF,TGTGCCACCAGCAGAGGGGGGAACGAAGAGACCCAGTACTTC
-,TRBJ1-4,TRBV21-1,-,CARCIGPPNEKLFF,TGTGCCAGGTGTATAGGGCCTCCTAATGAAAAACTGTTTTTT
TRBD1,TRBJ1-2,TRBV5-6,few,CASSSFRTGGNYGYTF,TGTGCCAGCAGCTCTTTCCGGACAGGGGGCAACTATGGCTACACCTTC
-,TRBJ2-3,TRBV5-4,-,CASSLVALSTDTQYF,TGTGCCAGCAGCTTGGTGGCTCTGAGCACAGATACGCAGTATTTT
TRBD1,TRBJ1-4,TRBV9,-,CASSVVQGGSEKLFF,TGTGCCAGCAGCGTAGTCCAGGGGGGAAGTGAAAAACTGTTTTTT
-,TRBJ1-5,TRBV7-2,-,CASSQIGTRGNQPQHF,TGTGCCAGCAGCCAGATCGGGACAAGGGGGAATCAGCCCCAGCATTTT
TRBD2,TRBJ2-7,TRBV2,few,CASRVGLAGGINEQYF,TGTGCCAGCAGGGTGGGACTAGCGGGGGGGATCAACGAGCAGTACTTC
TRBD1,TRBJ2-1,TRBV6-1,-,CASSEGQGSYNEQFF,TGTGCCAGCAGTGAAGGACAGGGTTCCTACAATGAGCAGTTCTTC
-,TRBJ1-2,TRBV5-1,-,CASSLGQDFYGYTF,TGCGCCAGCAGCTTGGGACAGGACTTCTATGGCTACACCTTC
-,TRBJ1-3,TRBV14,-,CASRPSGNTIYF,TGTGCCAGCAGACCCTCTGGAAACACCATATATTTT
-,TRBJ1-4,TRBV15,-,CATSRDTGPLKRLFF,TGTGCCACCAGCAGAGATACCGGACCATTAAAGAGGCTGTTTTTT
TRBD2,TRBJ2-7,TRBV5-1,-,CASSRRLGLAGGVGEQYF,TGCGCCAGCAGCAGACGGCTGGGGTTAGCGGGGGGCGTTGGGGAGCAGTACTTC
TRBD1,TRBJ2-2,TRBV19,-,CASRSGTGGTGELFF,TGTGCCAGCAGATCCGGGACAGGGGGCACCGGGGAGCTGTTTTTT
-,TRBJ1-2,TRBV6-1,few,CASTRQAYGYTF,TGTGCCAGCACTAGACAGGCGTATGGCTACACCTTC